This TCR beta chain was sequenced during a study of blood T cell repertoires in COVID-19. Study details: Samples taken during acute and convalescent COVID-19 were collected in the United States, Italy and Spain. T cells, B-cell-depleted T cells, or PBMCs supplied cDNA or gDNA.

In the original analysis: Cell counts per sample came from amplifying reference gene primers. The table came from immunoSEQ multiplex PCR; TCRdb's copy has only in-frame clones and leaves some out. Clone size and V and J calls were adopted from that table, with D and trimming inferred from the DNA. The repertoire consists of about 200,000 clones, with about 91% occurring once and the leading ten covering around 1.5%. Germline V lookup: CDR1 KGHDR, CDR2 SFDVKD. The CDR3 runs to 19 residues. Trimming cost V 4 bases and J 2 bases; bases outside gene matches: 17. The origin of this receptor is a man aged 18-30 years with active or convalescent COVID-19. This chain joins TRBV24-1 and TRBJ2-5, with TRBD1 matching over 8 bases. Material: peripheral blood. The CDR3 spells CATSDKDRGPRDSQETQYF. The CDR3 nucleotides are TGTGCCACCAGTGACAAAGACAGGGGTCCGCGTGATTCTCAAGAGACCCAGTACTTC.